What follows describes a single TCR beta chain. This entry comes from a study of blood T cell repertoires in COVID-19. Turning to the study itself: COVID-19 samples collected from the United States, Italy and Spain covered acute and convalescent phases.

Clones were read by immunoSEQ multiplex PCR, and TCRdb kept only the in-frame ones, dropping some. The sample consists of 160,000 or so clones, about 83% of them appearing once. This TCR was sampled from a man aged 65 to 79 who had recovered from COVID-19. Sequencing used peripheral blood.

The chain's CDR3 is CASSLYRVGNNQPQHF. CDR3 nucleotides: TGTGCCAGCAGCTTGTACAGGGTCGGGAACAATCAGCCCCAGCATTTT. The rearrangement uses TRBV5-6 and TRBJ1-5; D possibly corresponds to TRBD1 (6 bases). This CDR3 comprises 16 residues. The germline gives CDR1 SGHDT, CDR2 YYEEEE. The germline V and J ends were trimmed by 1 base and 3 bases, with 14 bases remaining between them. Drawing the rest from reference TRBV5-6 and TRBJ1-5, the complete variable domain is DAGVTQSPTHLIKTRGQQVTLRCSPKSGHDTVSWYQQALGQGPQFIFQYYEEEERQRGNFPDRFSGHQFPNYSSELNVNALLLGDSALYLCASSLYRVGNNQPQHFGDGTRLSIL.